A single sample is the source of the 24 T cell receptor beta chains below, sequenced in a study of cytomegalovirus exposure and HLA in healthy donors. Use of 60 Vbeta and 13 Jbeta primers characterized the PCR. Sequenced by immunoSEQ multiplex PCR; TCRdb stores in-frame clones only, minus some. The data show around 61,000 clones, approximately 74% seen once. Sample: PBMCs. The source is a man aged 40-55 years in good health and CMV-seropositive.

The gene calls are TRBV19 and TRBJ2-1; the match to TRBD2 covers 12 bases. The CDR3 consists of 15 residues. Germline values: CDR1 LNHDA, CDR2 SQIVND (reference sequence). The J segment lost 7 bases and the V segment lost 5 bases, leaving 6 bases of the junction unmatched. The DNA for the CDR3 is TGTGCCAGTAGTCCCGGACTAGCGGGATATAATGAGCAGTTCTTC. Amino acids: CASSPGLAGYNEQFF.

The CDR3, as DNA: TGTGCCAGTAGTGAAGACAGGGGGCGTAAGACCCAGTACTTC. Residues: CASSEDRGRKTQYF. The chain combines TRBV19 with TRBJ2-5; 10 bases match TRBD1. The CDR3 runs 14 residues. V trimming: 5 bases; J trimming: 6 bases; junction bases outside the gene matches: 6. CDR1 is LNHDA and CDR2 is SQIVND in the germline V gene (reference sequence).

Only a few counts were recorded for this clone. The chain uses TRBV9 and TRBJ2-2; TRBD2 agrees at 11 bases. The CDR3 spans 16 residues. Germline-derived CDR1 and CDR2 are SGDLS and YYNGEE. The V segment lost 1 base and the J segment 4 bases; nucleotides outside the gene matches: 3. In nucleotides, the CDR3 is TGTGCCAGCAGCGTACATAGCGGGGGGGCCACCGGGGAGCTGTTTTTT. It encodes CASSVHSGGATGELFF.

The chain combines TRBV12-5 with TRBJ2-1, with 7 bases fitting TRBD1. Germline V lookup: CDR1 LGHNT, CDR2 FRNRAP. Trimming cost V 2 bases and J 7 bases; bases outside gene matches: 11. The CDR3 runs to 16 residues. CDR3 nucleotides: TGTGCTAGTGGTTTGAATGAGGGGGCGCCTAGAAATGAGCAGTTCTTC. Translation: CASGLNEGAPRNEQFF.

This clone was picked up one time. V and J are TRBV7-9 and TRBJ2-5, with a possible D match to TRBD2 (6 bases). CDR3 length: 13 amino acids. Trimming took off 5 bases at V and 5 bases at J, with 12 bases between the two ends. In germline, CDR1 is SEHNR, CDR2 FQNEAQ (reference sequence). In DNA form, the CDR3 reads TGTGCCAGCAGCCGTCGACTAGGGGAGACCCAGTACTTC. It encodes CASSRRLGETQYF.

The rearrangement links TRBV2 to TRBJ1-5; perhaps TRBD1 as D (5 bases). CDR1 SNHLY and CDR2 FYNNEI come from the germline V gene. The germline V and J ends were trimmed by 6 bases and 6 bases, with 9 bases remaining between them. There are 12 residues in the CDR3. The CDR3 here is CASRGEGQPQHF. In DNA, the CDR3 is TGTGCCAGCAGGGGGGAGGGTCAGCCCCAGCATTTT.

This chain connects TRBV6-1 to TRBJ2-1; tentative D call: TRBD1 (6 bases). Germline V gene data show CDR1 as MNHNS and CDR2 as SASEGT. This CDR3 region has 13 residues. The ends were cut back, 4 bases at V and 6 bases at J, with 10 bases in the middle. The CDR3 DNA is TGTGCCAGCAGTGTAGACAGGATCAATGAGCAGTTCTTC. It codes for CASSVDRINEQFF.

This clone turned up a few times. The CDR3 is CASSPGTVYGYTF. The CDR3 bases are TGTGCCAGCAGCCCTGGGACAGTCTATGGCTACACCTTC. The V call is TRBV9, the J call TRBJ1-2, with 7 bases matching TRBD1. V was pared by 4 bases and J by 4 bases, with 4 bases of the junction left unmatched. From germline, CDR1 is SGDLS and CDR2 YYNGEE. The CDR3 sequence is 13 residues long.

The chain recombines TRBV4-2 with TRBJ1-1, with 10 bases aligning to TRBD1. Trimming cost V 1 base and J 5 bases; bases outside gene matches: 4. CDR3 length equals 15 residues. The V gene's germline CDR1 is LGHNA and CDR2 YNFKEQ. The CDR3 sequence: CASSQGGTGATEAFF. The CDR3 DNA reads TGTGCCAGCAGCCAAGGGGGGACAGGGGCAACTGAAGCTTTCTTT.

The chain has TRBV4-3 and TRBJ1-2; 8 positions match TRBD1. Germline assignment: CDR1 LGHNA and CDR2 YSLEER. V trimming: 1 base; J trimming: 4 bases; junction bases outside the gene matches: 5. CDR3 length: 15 amino acids. The CDR3 sequence is CASSQGITGGYGYTF. The CDR3 region has the DNA TGCGCCAGCAGCCAAGGCATCACAGGGGGCTATGGCTACACCTTC.

This clone was seen a few times. The rearrangement uses TRBV5-1 and TRBJ1-6; perhaps TRBD1 as D (6 bases). Trimming removed 4 bases at V and 9 bases at J, with 14 bases between. CDR1 SGHRS and CDR2 YFSETQ come from the germline V gene. The CDR3 covers 14 residues. The CDR3 loop is CASSLGGGASPLHF. CDR3 bases: TGCGCCAGCAGCCTAGGCGGGGGGGCTTCACCCCTCCACTTT.

The CDR3 reads CASSQVGLQAEAFF. DNA for the CDR3: TGTGCCAGCAGCCAAGTGGGGTTACAGGCTGAAGCTTTCTTT. The chain combines TRBV14 with TRBJ1-1; the D gene is possibly TRBD1 (5 bases). This CDR3 spans 14 amino acids. Germline V CDR1 and CDR2: SGHDN, FVKESK. Deletions cut 1 base from V and 6 bases from J, with 12 bases between.

This clone was detected only once. The chain links TRBV5-4 to TRBJ2-7; 9 bases are shared with TRBD1. This CDR3 is built from 14 residues. Looked up from germline, CDR1 is SGHNT and CDR2 is YYREEE (reference sequence). V lost 0 bases, J lost 3 bases, and 1 base stayed unmatched. CDR3 residues: CASSLGDRVYEQYF. The CDR3, as DNA: TGTGCCAGCAGCTTGGGGGACAGGGTCTACGAGCAGTACTTC. The full variable domain, its missing parts supplied by reference TRBV5-4 and TRBJ2-7, is ETGVTQSPTHLIKTRGQQVTLRCSSQSGHNTVSWYQQALGQGPQFIFQYYREEENGRGNFPPRFSGLQFPNYSSELNVNALELDDSALYLCASSLGDRVYEQYFGPGTRLTVT.

The J gene is TRBJ2-1, the V gene TRBV11-1; 7 nucleotides agree with TRBD2. The CDR3 runs 16 residues. Germline trimming cut 0 bases from V and 2 bases from J; bases unmatched to any gene: 4. Germline V CDR1 and CDR2: SGHAT, FQDESV (reference sequence). The CDR3, as DNA: TGTGCCAGCAGCTTAGCAGCAGGGAGGGCCTACAATGAGCAGTTCTTC. It yields the protein CASSLAAGRAYNEQFF.

This clone was seen a few times. The rearrangement joins TRBV29-1 to TRBJ1-3; 10 bases agree with TRBD1. Germline assignment: CDR1 SQVTM and CDR2 ANQGSEA. The J segment lost 5 bases and the V segment lost 5 bases, leaving 12 bases of the junction unmatched. The CDR3 sequence is 16 residues long. The CDR3 reads CSVIPGTGEDRNTIYF. As DNA, the CDR3 is TGCAGCGTTATACCCGGGACAGGGGAAGATAGAAACACCATATATTTT.

The gene calls are TRBV30 and TRBJ1-1; no clear D. The CDR3 extends over 12 amino acids. V shed 4 bases and J shed 3 bases, with 9 bases lying between them. In germline, CDR1 is GTSNPN, CDR2 SVGIG (reference sequence). CDR3 nucleotide sequence: TGTGCCTGGAAGTTAGTGGACACTGAAGCTTTCTTT. This encodes CAWKLVDTEAFF.

The CDR3 here is CASSQDLSGMSEKLFF. In nucleotides, the CDR3 is TGCGCCAGCAGCCAAGATCTGAGCGGTATGAGTGAAAAACTGTTTTTT. The chain employs TRBV4-1 and TRBJ1-4, with unresolved D. The CDR3 extends over 16 amino acids. Germline CDR1 is MGHRA and CDR2 is YSYEKL. The V end was cut by 0 bases, the J end by 7 bases, with 15 bases between.

The V and J genes are TRBV30 and TRBJ1-3; D is perhaps TRBD1 (5 bases). V shed 0 bases and J shed 3 bases, with 12 bases lying between them. The CDR3 contains 15 residues. The germline CDR1 and CDR2 sequences are GTSNPN and SVGIG (reference sequence). CDR3 in amino acids: CAWSVGSGFGNTIYF. The CDR3 DNA reads TGTGCCTGGAGTGTAGGGTCAGGGTTTGGAAACACCATATATTTT.

The chain combines TRBV6-1 with TRBJ1-1; 8 positions match TRBD1. Germline V gene data show CDR1 as MNHNS and CDR2 as SASEGT. V lost 5 bases, J lost 10 bases, and 12 bases stayed unmatched. This CDR3 is 14 amino acids long. The CDR3 region has the DNA TGTGCCAGCAGTACCGGGACAGGCTACACTCGAGCTTTCTTT. The encoded protein is CASSTGTGYTRAFF.

There are a few counts of this clone. Here the CDR3 DNA reads TGTGCCAGCAGCTCAGGGGGCGCAGACTCACCCCTCCACTTT. Its protein product is CASSSGGADSPLHF. This sequence joins TRBV7-8 and TRBJ1-6; TRBD1 matches 8 bases. The CDR3 spans 14 residues. The V segment lost 4 bases and the J segment 10 bases; nucleotides outside the gene matches: 6. Germline CDR1 reads SGHVS; CDR2 reads FQNEAQ.

This clone was picked up many times. The V call is TRBV6-5, the J call TRBJ2-1, with TRBD2 as a possible D gene (5 bases). The CDR3 totals 15 residues. The V end was cut by 0 bases, the J end by 6 bases, with 12 bases between. The germline V gene encodes CDR1 MNHEY and CDR2 SVGAGI. The CDR3 spells CASSYSGSAGNEQFF. Here the CDR3 DNA reads TGTGCCAGCAGTTACTCGGGTAGCGCAGGCAATGAGCAGTTCTTC.

The chain recombines TRBV18 with TRBJ2-5; D remains unclear. This CDR3 is 12 amino acids long. Between the trimmed V and J ends, which lost 3 bases and 2 bases, there was a span of 4 bases. The germline gives CDR1 KGHSH, CDR2 LQKENI. This CDR3 reads CASSPPQETQYF. CDR3 bases: TGTGCCAGCTCACCTCCACAAGAGACCCAGTACTTC. Full variable domain (missing parts from reference TRBV18 and TRBJ2-5): NAGVMQNPRHLVRRRGQEARLRCSPMKGHSHVYWYRQLPEEGLKFMVYLQKENIIDESGMPKERFSAEFPKEGPSILRIQQVVRGDSAAYFCASSPPQETQYFGPGTRLLVL.

This clone was found a few times. This sequence joins TRBV13 and TRBJ1-1; the D gene is possibly TRBD1 (6 bases). Trimming pared 2 bases from V and 4 bases from J, leaving 8 bases between. Germline CDR1 is PRHDT and CDR2 is FYEKMQ (reference sequence). This CDR3 has 13 residues. CDR3 nucleotides: TGTGCCAGCAGCTTAAGAGGGGGCACTGAAGCTTTCTTT. Protein sequence: CASSLRGGTEAFF.

The chain is built from TRBV29-1 and TRBJ1-1, with 7 bases lining up with TRBD1. CDR3 length: 15 amino acids. The germline CDR1 and CDR2 sequences are SQVTM and ANQGSEA. Trimming at V came to 4 bases and at J to 6 bases, leaving 14 bases not matched to a gene. The CDR3 reads CSVVTGSFFSAEAFF. The CDR3 region has the DNA TGCAGCGTTGTGACAGGGTCGTTTTTCTCCGCTGAAGCTTTCTTT. Variable domain in full (rest from reference TRBV29-1 and TRBJ1-1): SAVISQKPSRDICQRGTSLTIQCQVDSQVTMMFWYRQQPGQSLTLIATANQGSEATYESGFVIDKFPISRPNLTFSTLTVSNMSPEDSSIYLCSVVTGSFFSAEAFFGQGTRLTVV.